Listed here are 12 T cell receptor beta chains from one sample, sequenced in a study of blood T cell repertoires in COVID-19. Produced via immunoSEQ multiplex PCR; TCRdb's table is partial and in-frame only. The sample contains about 380,000 clones, 80% to 90% of which appear only once. Sequencing used peripheral blood. The origin of the receptors is a man aged 40-49 years with acute or convalescent COVID-19.

The chain employs TRBV3-1 (or the pseudogene TRBV3-2) and TRBJ2-7, with 15 bases identical to TRBD2. The J segment lost 2 bases and the V segment lost 6 bases, leaving 2 bases of the junction unmatched. The CDR3 runs 15 residues. The germline V gene encodes CDR1 LGHDT and CDR2 YNNKEL (reference sequence). The CDR3 spells CASRRTSGGAYEQYF. CDR3 DNA: TGTGCCAGCAGGCGGACTAGCGGGGGGGCCTACGAGCAGTACTTC.

The chain is built from TRBV29-1 and TRBJ1-1, with 8 bases aligning to TRBD1. The V gene's germline CDR1 is SQVTM and CDR2 ANQGSEA. This CDR3 is 13 amino acids long. V shed 6 bases and J 0 bases; nucleotides not matched to a gene: 3. CDR3 coding DNA: TGCAGCGTGGGGACAGGTCTGAACACTGAAGCTTTCTTT. Translation: CSVGTGLNTEAFF.

The CDR3 bases are TGTGCCTGGAGTGACAGGGGCTCGGACTATGGCTACACCTTC. The encoded protein is CAWSDRGSDYGYTF. The chain is built from TRBV30 and TRBJ1-2; TRBD1 aligns across 7 bases. Germline V gene sequence: CDR1 GTSNPN, CDR2 SVGIG (reference sequence). This CDR3 spans 14 amino acids. V trimming: 1 base; J trimming: 3 bases; junction bases outside the gene matches: 5.

The genes are TRBV5-1 and TRBJ2-1, with 11 bases fitting TRBD1. Germline V gives CDR1 SGHRS, CDR2 YFSETQ. The CDR3 runs to 15 residues. Trimming cost V 3 bases and J 5 bases; bases outside gene matches: 4. In DNA, the CDR3 is TGCGCCAGCAGCTCGGGACAGGGGGGACACAATGAGCAGTTCTTC. Its translation is CASSSGQGGHNEQFF.

This chain uses TRBV11-2 with TRBJ2-7; 14 nucleotides agree with TRBD2. CDR1 is SGHAT, CDR2 FQNNGV, per germline. CDR3 size: 18 residues. V trimming: 5 bases; J trimming: 4 bases; junction bases outside the gene matches: 13. Written as DNA, the CDR3 is TGTGCCAGCAGCGTGACTAGCGGGGGGGCCGTATACCAGTACGAGCAGTACTTC. The encoded protein is CASSVTSGGAVYQYEQYF.

This clone was picked up one time. This chain joins TRBV7-3 and TRBJ1-2, with TRBD1 matching over 7 bases. The germline V gene encodes CDR1 SGHTA and CDR2 FQGTGA. There are 15 residues in the CDR3. V lost 5 bases to trimming and J lost 1 base; unmatched junction nucleotides: 7. The CDR3 reads CASSQGTALNYGYTF. The CDR3 DNA is TGTGCCAGCAGCCAGGGGACAGCGCTTAACTATGGCTACACCTTC.

This chain uses TRBV11-2 with TRBJ2-1, with a possible D match to TRBD2 (5 bases). The length of the CDR3 is 15 residues. Looked up from germline, CDR1 is SGHAT and CDR2 is FQNNGV. V was trimmed by 5 bases and J by 4 bases, leaving 15 bases between them. The CDR3 loop reads CASSPGFLVYNEQFF. CDR3 coding DNA: TGTGCCAGCAGCCCGGGATTCTTAGTTTACAATGAGCAGTTCTTC.

The V and J genes are TRBV27 and TRBJ1-3; D is unresolved. V lost 5 bases and J 4 bases, leaving 12 bases between the germline ends. The germline V gene has CDR1 MNHEY and CDR2 SMNVEV (reference sequence). The CDR3 loop spans 14 amino acids. The CDR3 DNA reads TGTGCCAGCAGTGCACGTCGGTCCGGAAACACCATATATTTT. Amino acids: CASSARRSGNTIYF.

CDR3 protein: CASSFGGQNVIGLGTDTQYF. The CDR3 DNA sequence: TGTGCCAGCAGCTTTGGCGGACAAAACGTGATCGGTCTTGGCACAGATACGCAGTATTTT. J is TRBJ2-3 and V is TRBV11-3, with D possibly matching TRBD1 (5 bases). Germline V gene lookup returns CDR1 SGHNT and CDR2 YENEEA. Trimming took 3 bases from V and 1 from J, leaving 26 bases between them. The CDR3 spans 20 residues. Full variable domain (outside the CDR3, taken from reference TRBV11-3 and TRBJ2-3): EAGVVQSPRYKIIEKKQPVAFWCNPISGHNTLYWYLQNLGQGPELLIRYENEEAVDDSQLPKDRFSAERLKGVDSTLKIQPAELGDSAVYLCASSFGGQNVIGLGTDTQYFGPGTRLTVL.

The chain employs TRBV18 and TRBJ1-1, with D unclear. Germline V lookup: CDR1 KGHSH, CDR2 LQKENI. V was shortened by 3 bases and J by 2 bases, with 7 bases between the two germline ends. The CDR3 runs to 13 residues. This CDR3 is CASSPEGNTEAFF. Here the CDR3 DNA reads TGTGCCAGCTCACCTGAGGGCAACACTGAAGCTTTCTTT.

The V and J genes are TRBV27 and TRBJ1-3; maybe TRBD1 (5 bases). The length of the CDR3 is 14 residues. The V gene lost 10 bases and the J gene lost 0 bases, with 13 bases spanning the gap. Germline V gives CDR1 MNHEY, CDR2 SMNVEV (reference sequence). The CDR3 sequence is CAKALGGSGNTIYF. CDR3 nucleotide sequence: TGTGCCAAGGCCTTGGGGGGCTCTGGAAACACCATATATTTT.

This clone was observed a single time. CDR3 sequence reads: CASREADRGYGYTF. The CDR3 nucleotides are TGTGCCAGCAGGGAAGCGGACAGGGGCTATGGCTACACCTTC. The chain uses TRBV7-2 and TRBJ1-2; TRBD1 agrees at 9 bases. The J segment lost 4 bases and the V segment lost 6 bases, leaving 6 bases of the junction unmatched. The CDR3 consists of 14 residues. Germline assignment: CDR1 SGHTA and CDR2 FQGNSA.